The clone carrying this TCR beta chain came up a few times. Its antigen remains unknown. The PCR contained 60 Vbeta and 13 Jbeta primers. Measured with immunoSEQ multiplex PCR; TCRdb has only the in-frame clones, and not every one. The table has around 120,000 clones, approximately 75% seen once. The data were taken from a study of cytomegalovirus exposure and HLA in healthy donors. Study-level findings and limits: A list of 164 TCR beta chains associated with cytomegalovirus was given.

This receptor was taken from a man aged 50 to 59 in good health and CMV-seropositive. The sample taken for sequencing was PBMCs.

CDR3 bases: TGCGCCAGCTTCAACCCCGGGAACACTGAAGCTTTCTTT. Amino acids: CASFNPGNTEAFF. The gene calls are TRBV5-1 and TRBJ1-1; D is undetermined. Trimming shortened V by 7 bases and J by 1 base, and 11 bases separated the two germline ends. This CDR3 has 13 residues. The germline V gene encodes CDR1 SGHRS and CDR2 YFSETQ.